This note documents a single T cell receptor beta chain sequence. Its antigen is still unknown. The data belong to a study of graft-versus-host responses after intestinal transplantation. Profiled with immunoSEQ multiplex PCR; TCRdb holds only in-frame clones, not every one. In the table there are tens of thousands of clones, about 94% of which are singletons. This sequence was found in a human donor who received an intestinal transplant. The starting material was unstimulated CD8+ T cells sorted from spleen or lymph node cells, obtained before intestinal transplant.

This chain's CDR3 is CASSPTSGSSDTQYF. In DNA, the CDR3 is TGTGCCAGCAGCCCAACTAGCGGGAGTTCAGATACGCAGTATTTT. This chain links TRBV9 with TRBJ2-3, with TRBD2 matching 11 bases. This CDR3 is built from 15 residues. Germline CDR1 and CDR2: SGDLS and YYNGEE. The V segment lost 4 bases and the J segment 4 bases; nucleotides outside the gene matches: 5.